This TCR beta chain derives from a study of T cell responses to AZD1222 COVID-19 vaccine. General study findings and limits: Spike was spanned by vaccine-associated CD4 TCRs, with dominance at 160-218 and 743-854. After the peak T cell response, and only then, were repertoires sampled.

In regard to this clone: Its antigen is as yet unknown.

The germline V gene encodes CDR1 LNHDA and CDR2 SQIVND (reference sequence). This CDR3 comprises 15 residues. Trimming left V 8 bases short and J 5 bases short, with 18 bases between. The data were produced by immunoSEQ multiplex PCR, yet TCRdb's version contains in-frame clones alone and is incomplete. The table records 95,000 to 130,000 clones, 70% to 90% of them present only once. The sequences come from peripheral blood, collected on day 0 of MenACWY control vaccination. This receptor was taken from an adult in good health. J is TRBJ2-2 and V is TRBV19, with D possibly being TRBD1 (6 bases). As DNA, the CDR3 is TGTGCCAGTCGACCGGGGACAAGGTGGACCGGGGAGCTGTTTTTT. Its translation: CASRPGTRWTGELFF.